What follows is one TCR beta chain and its context. The repertoire was sequenced with immunoSEQ multiplex PCR; TCRdb's copy has only in-frame clones and lacks some. The data show about 21,000 clones, about 45% seen once. This CDR3 is 15 amino acids long. Germline loops: CDR1 SGHAT, CDR2 FQDESV (reference sequence). The data are from a study of graft-versus-host responses after intestinal transplantation. Sequencing was performed on alloreactive CD4+ T cells from a mixed lymphocyte reaction culture, taken before intestinal transplant. The subset: CFSE-low proliferating T cells sorted from approximately six-day pre-transplant mixed lymphocyte reaction (GvH or HvG direction). The receptor was derived from a human patient who received an intestinal transplant. This rearrangement joins TRBV11-1 to TRBJ2-5, with 8 nucleotides matching TRBD1. The end of the DNA aligns better with TRBJ2-7, so the J call may be wrong. This chain's CDR3 is CASSTDRGASYEQYF. Written as DNA, the CDR3 is TGTGCCAGCAGCACCGACAGGGGCGCCTCCTACGAGCAGTACTTC.